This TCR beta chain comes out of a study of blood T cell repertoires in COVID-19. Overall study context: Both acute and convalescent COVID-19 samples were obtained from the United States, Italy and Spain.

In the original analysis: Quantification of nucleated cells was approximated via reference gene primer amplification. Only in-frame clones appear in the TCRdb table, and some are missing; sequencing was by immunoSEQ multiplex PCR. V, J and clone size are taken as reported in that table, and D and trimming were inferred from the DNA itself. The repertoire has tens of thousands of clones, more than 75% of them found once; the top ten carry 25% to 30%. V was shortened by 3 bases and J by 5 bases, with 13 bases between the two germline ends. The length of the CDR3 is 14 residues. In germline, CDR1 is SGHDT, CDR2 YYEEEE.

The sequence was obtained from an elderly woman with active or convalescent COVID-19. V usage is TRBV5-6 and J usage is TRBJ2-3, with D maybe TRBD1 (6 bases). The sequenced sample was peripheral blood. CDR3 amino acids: CASSYPGAGDTQYF. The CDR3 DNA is TGTGCCAGCAGCTATCCAGGGGCAGGAGATACGCAGTATTTT.